This TCR beta chain came from a study of blood T cell repertoires in COVID-19. Germline CDR1 and CDR2: LNHDA and SQIVND (reference sequence). The CDR3 is 14 residues long. The germline V and J ends were trimmed by 3 bases and 5 bases, with 11 bases remaining between them. Some clones are missing from TCRdb's copy, which holds only in-frame ones; the method was immunoSEQ multiplex PCR. The repertoire holds 20,000 to 25,000 clones, with around 82% as singletons. Sequencing used peripheral blood. The sequence was collected from a man aged 55 to 70 with active COVID-19. The rearrangement links TRBV19 to TRBJ2-1; maybe TRBD1 (5 bases). CDR3 nucleotide sequence: TGTGCCAGTAGTATCGGGCCAGGGAACAATGAGCAGTTCTTC. It codes for CASSIGPGNNEQFF.